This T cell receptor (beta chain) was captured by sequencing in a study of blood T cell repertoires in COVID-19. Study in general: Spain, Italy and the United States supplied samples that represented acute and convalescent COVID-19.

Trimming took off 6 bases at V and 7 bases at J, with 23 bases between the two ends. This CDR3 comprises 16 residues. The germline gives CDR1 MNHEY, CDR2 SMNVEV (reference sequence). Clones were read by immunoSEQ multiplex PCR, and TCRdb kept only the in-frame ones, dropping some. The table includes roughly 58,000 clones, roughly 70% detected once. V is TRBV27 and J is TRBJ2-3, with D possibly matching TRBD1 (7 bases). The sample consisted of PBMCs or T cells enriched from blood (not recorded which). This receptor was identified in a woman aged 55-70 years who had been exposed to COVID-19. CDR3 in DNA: TGTGCCAGCAGGAGAGGGACAGACAGTAGCGGTTATACGCAGTATTTT. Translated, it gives CASRRGTDSSGYTQYF.